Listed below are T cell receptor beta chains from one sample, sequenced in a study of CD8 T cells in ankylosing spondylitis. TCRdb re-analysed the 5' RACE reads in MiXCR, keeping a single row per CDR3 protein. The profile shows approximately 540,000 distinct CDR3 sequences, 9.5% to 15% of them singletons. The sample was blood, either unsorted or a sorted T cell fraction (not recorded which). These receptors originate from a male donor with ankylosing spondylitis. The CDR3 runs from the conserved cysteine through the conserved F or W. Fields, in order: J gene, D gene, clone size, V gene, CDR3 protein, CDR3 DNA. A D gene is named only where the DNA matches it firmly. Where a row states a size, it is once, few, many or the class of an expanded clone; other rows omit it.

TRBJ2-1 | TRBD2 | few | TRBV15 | CATSREPSGRANGEQFF | TGTGCCACCAGCAGAGAACCTAGCGGGAGGGCCAACGGTGAGCAGTTCTTC
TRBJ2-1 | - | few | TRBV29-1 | CSASGGQGDNEQFF | TGCAGCGCCTCTGGGGGGCAGGGGGACAATGAGCAGTTCTTC
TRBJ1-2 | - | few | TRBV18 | CASSPGERSYGYTF | TGTGCCAGCTCACCAGGGGAGCGATCCTATGGCTACACCTTC
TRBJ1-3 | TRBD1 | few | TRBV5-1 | CASSITGGLGNTIYF | TGCGCCAGCAGCATAACAGGGGGACTTGGAAACACCATATATTTT
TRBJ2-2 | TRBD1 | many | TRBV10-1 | CATGQGDTGELFF | TGCGCCACTGGACAGGGAGATACCGGGGAGCTGTTTTTT
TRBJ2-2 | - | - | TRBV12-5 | CASGAGGLDTGELFF | TGTGCTAGTGGCGCCGGTGGATTGGACACCGGGGAGCTGTTTTTT
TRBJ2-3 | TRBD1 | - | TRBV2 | CASSEGTVSTDTQYF | TGTGCCAGCAGTGAGGGGACAGTCAGCACAGATACGCAGTATTTT
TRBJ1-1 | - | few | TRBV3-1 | CASSQAGRGTEAFF | TGTGCCAGCAGCCAAGCGGGGAGGGGCACTGAAGCTTTCTTT
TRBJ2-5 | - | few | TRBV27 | CASSFTGPETQYF | TGTGCCAGCAGTTTTACAGGGCCGGAGACCCAGTACTTC
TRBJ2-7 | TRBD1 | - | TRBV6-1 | CASSLRKAGQGFYEQYF | TGTGCCAGCAGTCTTAGAAAGGCGGGACAGGGTTTCTACGAGCAGTACTTC
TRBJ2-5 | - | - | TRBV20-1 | CSASPTGYQETQYF | TGCAGTGCTAGCCCCACAGGGTACCAAGAGACCCAGTACTTC
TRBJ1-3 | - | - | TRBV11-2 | CASSTGDTSSGNTIYF | TGTGCCAGCAGCACGGGGGACACCTCCTCTGGAAACACCATATATTTT
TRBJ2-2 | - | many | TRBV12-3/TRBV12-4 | CASSLGKTGELFF | TGTGCCAGCAGTTTAGGGAAAACCGGGGAGCTGTTTTTT
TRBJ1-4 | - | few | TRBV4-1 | CASSQDRAENEKLFF | TGCGCCAGCAGCCAAGACAGGGCTGAGAATGAAAAACTGTTTTTT
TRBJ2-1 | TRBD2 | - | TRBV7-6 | CASSPTGLAGFYNEQFF | TGTGCCAGCAGCCCGACCGGACTAGCGGGGTTCTACAATGAGCAGTTCTTC
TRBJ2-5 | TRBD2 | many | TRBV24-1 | CATSPTGTSGETQYF | TGTGCCACCAGTCCGACCGGGACTAGCGGTGAGACCCAGTACTTC
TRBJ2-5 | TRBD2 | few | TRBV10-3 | CAIRPRLAGGGETQYF | TGTGCCATCAGGCCCCGTCTAGCGGGAGGCGGGGAGACCCAGTACTTC
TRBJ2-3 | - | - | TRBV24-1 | CATSDWQISTDTQYF | TGTGCCACCAGTGATTGGCAGATTAGCACAGATACGCAGTATTTT
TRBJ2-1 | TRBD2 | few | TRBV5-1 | CASSRADSGNNEQFF | TGCGCCAGCAGCCGTGCGGATAGCGGGAACAATGAGCAGTTCTTC
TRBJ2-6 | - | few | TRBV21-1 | CASGGQGLSGANVLTF | TGTGCCAGCGGAGGACAGGGTCTATCTGGGGCCAACGTCCTGACTTTC
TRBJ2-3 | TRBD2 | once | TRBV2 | CASSPASGRTRTDTQYF | TGTGCCAGCAGTCCGGCTAGCGGGAGGACCCGAACAGATACGCAGTATTTT
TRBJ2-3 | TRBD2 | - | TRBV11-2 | CASSIGTSGSRGYTDTQYF | TGTGCCAGCAGCATTGGGACTAGCGGGAGCCGAGGGTATACAGATACGCAGTATTTT
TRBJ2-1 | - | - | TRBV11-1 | CASSLGRLRGGSSAPTYNEQFF | TGTGCCAGCAGCTTAGGGCGCCTGAGAGGGGGGTCTAGCGCTCCAACCTACAATGAGCAGTTCTTC
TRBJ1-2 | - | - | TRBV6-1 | CASSEDRTSNYGYTF | TGTGCCAGCAGTGAAGACAGGACCTCTAACTATGGCTACACCTTC
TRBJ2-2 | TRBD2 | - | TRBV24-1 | CATSDLKREGQGGELFF | TGTGCCACCAGTGATTTGAAGAGGGAGGGCCAAGGCGGGGAGCTGTTTTTT
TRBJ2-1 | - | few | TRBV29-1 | CSATGYNEQFF | TGCAGCGCGACAGGCTACAATGAGCAGTTCTTC
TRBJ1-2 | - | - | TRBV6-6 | CASSTKRDYGYTF | TGTGCCAGCAGTACGAAACGGGATTATGGCTACACCTTC
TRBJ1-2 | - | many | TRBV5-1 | CASSLSHPGDYGYTF | TGCGCCAGCAGCTTGTCACATCCTGGGGACTATGGCTACACCTTC
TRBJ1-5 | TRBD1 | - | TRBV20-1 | CSARGDRNQPQHF | TGCAGTGCTAGAGGGGACAGGAATCAGCCCCAGCATTTT
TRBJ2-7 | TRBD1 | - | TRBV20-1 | CSAFSGTGGTLYYEQYF | TGCAGTGCTTTCTCCGGGACAGGGGGCACTCTTTACTACGAGCAGTACTTC
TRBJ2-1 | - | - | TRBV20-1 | CAPLGNEQFF | TGCGCCCCCTTGGGGAATGAGCAGTTCTTC
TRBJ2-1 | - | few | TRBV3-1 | CASSQAVYEQFF | TGTGCCAGCAGCCAAGCGGTTTATGAGCAGTTCTTC
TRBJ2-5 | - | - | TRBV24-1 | CATKDGVGETQYF | TGTGCCACCAAGGACGGAGTGGGAGAGACCCAGTACTTC
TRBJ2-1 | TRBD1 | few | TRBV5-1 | CASSLTGGEKQFF | TGCGCCAGCAGCTTGACAGGGGGCGAGAAGCAGTTCTTC
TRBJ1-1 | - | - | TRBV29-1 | CSVSKGENTEAFF | TGCAGCGTAAGCAAGGGGGAGAACACTGAAGCTTTCTTT
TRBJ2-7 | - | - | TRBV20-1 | CSAREYILSYEQYF | TGCAGTGCTAGAGAATACATCCTCTCCTACGAGCAGTACTTC
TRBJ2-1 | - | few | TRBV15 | CATSRDRGPNSYNEQFF | TGTGCCACCAGCAGAGATCGAGGGCCTAACTCCTACAATGAGCAGTTCTTC
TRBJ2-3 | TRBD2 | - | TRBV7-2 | CASSLASLARVGTQYF | TGTGCCAGCAGCTTAGCCTCACTAGCGAGGGTTGGTACGCAGTATTTT
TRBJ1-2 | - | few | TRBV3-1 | CASSQEPSGYTF | TGTGCCAGCAGCCAAGAACCAAGCGGCTACACCTTC
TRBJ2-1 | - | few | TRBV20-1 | CSARDRAYEQFF | TGCAGTGCTAGAGACAGGGCGTATGAGCAGTTCTTC
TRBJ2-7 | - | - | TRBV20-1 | CSAVKWYEQYF | TGCAGTGCCGTCAAATGGTACGAGCAGTACTTC
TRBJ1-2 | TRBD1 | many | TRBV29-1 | CSVVPTGTGDGYTF | TGCAGCGTTGTCCCGACCGGGACAGGGGACGGCTACACCTTC
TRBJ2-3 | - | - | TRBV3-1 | CASSPLVSRAQYF | TGTGCCAGCAGCCCATTGGTATCAAGAGCGCAGTATTTT
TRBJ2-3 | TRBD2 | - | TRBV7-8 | CASSLPTGLAGDTDTQYF | TGTGCCAGCAGCTTACCGACTGGACTAGCGGGAGACACAGATACGCAGTATTTT
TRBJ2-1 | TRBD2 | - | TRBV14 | CASSQRKLGSAGGRKNEQFF | TGTGCCAGCAGCCAGCGAAAGTTGGGTTCGGCGGGAGGGAGAAAGAATGAGCAGTTCTTC
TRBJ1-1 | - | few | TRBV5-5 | CASSLNRAYTEAFF | TGTGCCAGCAGCTTGAACAGGGCGTACACTGAAGCTTTCTTT
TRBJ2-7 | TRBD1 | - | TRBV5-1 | CASSLGGQETYEQYF | TGCGCCAGCAGCTTGGGGGGACAGGAGACCTACGAGCAGTACTTC
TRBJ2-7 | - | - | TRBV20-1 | CSAKIRDKPYEQYF | TGCAGTGCTAAAATCCGGGACAAGCCCTACGAGCAGTACTTC
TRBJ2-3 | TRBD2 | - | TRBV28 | CASSLYATSGSSTDTQYF | TGTGCCAGCAGTTTATACGCGACTAGCGGGAGCAGCACAGATACGCAGTATTTT
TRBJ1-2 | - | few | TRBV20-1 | CSALLGGSDYGYTF | TGCAGTGCCTTATTGGGGGGGAGCGACTATGGCTACACCTTC
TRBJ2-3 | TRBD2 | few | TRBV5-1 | CASSASGGITPGAADTQYF | TGCGCCAGCAGCGCTAGCGGTGGTATTACCCCGGGAGCCGCAGATACGCAGTATTTT
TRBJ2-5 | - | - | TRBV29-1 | CSGGGQQETQYF | TGCAGCGGTGGTGGGCAGCAAGAGACCCAGTACTTC
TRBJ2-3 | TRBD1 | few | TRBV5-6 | CASSSDRGITDTQYF | TGTGCCAGCAGTTCGGACAGGGGGATCACAGATACGCAGTATTTT
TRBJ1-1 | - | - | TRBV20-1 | CSARVSQHTEAFF | TGCAGTGCTAGAGTGTCCCAGCACACTGAAGCTTTCTTT
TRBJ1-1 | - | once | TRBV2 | CASQGMNTEAFF | TGTGCCAGCCAGGGGATGAACACTGAAGCTTTCTTT
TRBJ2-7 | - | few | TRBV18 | CASSPEDGASYEQYF | TGTGCCAGCTCACCAGAGGACGGGGCCTCCTACGAGCAGTACTTC
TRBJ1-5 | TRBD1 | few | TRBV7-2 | CASSRGQGWNQPQHF | TGTGCCAGCAGCCGGGGACAGGGTTGGAATCAGCCCCAGCATTTT
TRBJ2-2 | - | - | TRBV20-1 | CSAKGPLAGELFF | TGCAGTGCTAAGGGACCATTGGCCGGGGAGCTGTTTTTT